This T cell receptor beta chain is from a study of T-cell reconstitution after alpha-beta-depleted transplantation in children. This clonotype was recorded at least ten times. A TCRbeta library incorporating unique molecular identifiers was prepared. TCRdb used MiXCR to reprocess the PCR reads, holding one entry per CDR3 protein. The table has about 72,000 distinct CDR3 sequences, 6% to 8.5% seen once. The sample consisted of PBMCs from the stem cell graft donor, taken from the stem cell graft. The TCR sequence derives from a human donor who donated a stem cell graft to a child with acute lymphoblastic leukemia.

CDR3 in amino acids: CASSQGRDSIYF. The CDR3 DNA reads TGTGCCAGCAGCCAAGGGCGTGATTCCATATATTTT. The chain links TRBV11-2 to TRBJ1-3; D not resolved. Germline lookup yields CDR1 SGHAT and CDR2 FQNNGV. V was shortened by 5 bases and J by 11 bases, with 13 bases between the two germline ends. This CDR3 has 12 residues.